Presented here are 27 T cell receptor beta chains from one specimen sequenced in a study of shared clonotypes between healthy human individuals. Naive CD8 isolation took CD45RO-negative cells positively selected for CCR7 and excluded terminally differentiated effector memory CD45RA+ cells. The protocol was immunoSEQ multiplex PCR, while the TCRdb copy is restricted to in-frame clones and leaves out a portion. The sample carries about 2 million clones, approximately 95% recorded once. Sequenced input: naive CD8+ T cells sorted from blood. These receptors all stem from a man aged 18-30 years in good health.

The V call is TRBV5-6, the J call TRBJ2-7, with 10 bases aligning to TRBD1. V gave up 4 bases and J gave up 5 bases; unmatched junction bases: 9. Germline V gene data show CDR1 as SGHDT and CDR2 as YYEEEE. This CDR3 contains 15 residues. The CDR3 region has the DNA TGTGCCAGCAGCGTAACCGGGACAGGGGTCAACGAGCAGTACTTC. Translating gives CASSVTGTGVNEQYF.

The rearrangement links TRBV27 to TRBJ2-6, with D possibly TRBD1 on 6 matching bases. V was cut by 6 bases and J by 0 bases, with 12 bases left in between. The CDR3 spans 16 residues. CDR1 and CDR2 (germline): MNHEY, SMNVEV (reference sequence). The CDR3 region has the DNA TGTGCCAGCAGGGAAACAGGGAGCTCTGGGGCCAACGTCCTGACTTTC. It encodes CASRETGSSGANVLTF.

This clone was seen a single time. This rearrangement joins TRBV7-9 to TRBJ2-7; D is possibly TRBD1 (5 bases). This CDR3 is 13 amino acids long. V was pared by 1 base and J by 3 bases, with 7 bases between. The germline CDR1 and CDR2 sequences are SEHNR and FQNEAQ (reference sequence). CDR3 loop: CASSLDRIYEQYF. The CDR3, as DNA: TGTGCCAGCAGCTTAGACAGGATCTACGAGCAGTACTTC.

This CDR3 is CASSRGDHYEQYF. The CDR3 DNA is TGTGCCAGCAGCCGAGGAGACCACTACGAGCAGTACTTC. This chain links TRBV5-4 with TRBJ2-7, with D hard to call. Trimming stripped 4 bases from V and 3 bases from J, with 11 bases between. CDR3 length: 13 amino acids. Germline CDR1 is SGHNT and CDR2 is YYREEE (reference sequence).

As for this clone: The junction shows a germline mismatch at one end, possibly a read error. The rearrangement joins TRBV6-6 to TRBJ1-1; D is possibly TRBD1 (6 bases). The length of the CDR3 is 13 residues. The germline CDR1 and CDR2 sequences are MNHNY and SVGAGI (reference sequence). This chain's CDR3 is CACRPGQPLEAFF. CDR3 bases: TGTGCCTGCAGGCCCGGACAGCCCCTTGAAGCTTTCTTT.

As concerns this clone: The same CDR3 can be traced to other DNA sequences in this sample. The J gene is TRBJ2-7, the V gene TRBV11-2; 8 nucleotides align to TRBD2. J was trimmed by 4 bases and V by 5 bases; bases with no gene match: 7. This CDR3 is 14 amino acids long. Germline CDR1 SGHAT, CDR2 FQNNGV. CDR3 sequence (DNA): TGTGCCAGCAGCCTAGGGGCGGGAGGATACGAGCAGTACTTC. Encoded protein: CASSLGAGGYEQYF.

This rearrangement joins TRBV10-3 to TRBJ2-6; D remains unclear. Germline loops: CDR1 ENHRY, CDR2 SYGVKD. Trimming left V 10 bases short and J 0 bases short, with 19 bases between. The CDR3 runs to 17 residues. DNA for the CDR3: TGTGCCACCTTGGGTGGGCTTGGACCCTCTGGGGCCAACGTCCTGACTTTC. As protein: CATLGGLGPSGANVLTF.

The chain carries TRBV13 and TRBJ2-7; 9 bases are shared with TRBD1. J gave up 3 bases and V 5 bases, and 5 bases lay outside the gene matches. This CDR3 contains 14 residues. In germline, CDR1 is PRHDT, CDR2 FYEKMQ (reference sequence). The CDR3 DNA is TGTGCCAGCAGCCCCGACAGGGGGTACTACGAGCAGTACTTC. As protein: CASSPDRGYYEQYF.

The chain links TRBV28 to TRBJ2-5, with D tentatively TRBD1 (5 bases). This CDR3 is built from 15 residues. Germline values: CDR1 MDHEN, CDR2 SYDVKM. V lost 5 bases to trimming and J lost 3 bases, with 16 bases between them. This chain's CDR3 is CASSPYRILEETQYF. The CDR3 DNA follows: TGTGCCAGCAGTCCGTACAGGATTTTAGAAGAGACCCAGTACTTC.

The V call is TRBV29-1, the J call TRBJ1-2; 7 nucleotides line up with TRBD1. Germline values: CDR1 SQVTM, CDR2 ANQGSEA. V shed 3 bases, J shed 5 bases, and the junction held 18 bases outside the gene matches. CDR3 length equals 17 residues. The CDR3 is CSVDGLPTGASGYGYTF. The CDR3 region has the DNA TGCAGCGTTGACGGCCTTCCAACAGGGGCCTCGGGGTATGGCTACACCTTC.

The chain carries TRBV5-6 and TRBJ2-7; D unresolved. The V gene lost 0 bases and the J gene lost 6 bases, with 7 bases spanning the gap. CDR1 is SGHDT, CDR2 YYEEEE, per germline. The CDR3 runs 12 residues. CDR3: CASSLGYLEQYF. DNA of the CDR3: TGTGCCAGCAGCTTGGGATACCTCGAGCAGTACTTC.

In regard to this clone: Other DNA sequences in this specimen translate into the identical CDR3. This CDR3 reads CASSVGSDSYEQYF. For the CDR3, the DNA is TGTGCCAGCAGCGTAGGCTCGGACTCCTACGAGCAGTACTTC. The chain carries TRBV9 and TRBJ2-7; no definite D call. V was clipped by 0 bases and J by 0 bases, with 7 bases between them. Per germline, CDR1 SGDLS and CDR2 YYNGEE. This CDR3 spans 14 amino acids.

The chain uses TRBV4-1 and TRBJ2-3, with 8 nucleotides matching TRBD1. The CDR3 is 15 amino acids. J lost 6 bases, V lost 3 bases, and 8 bases had no gene match. The germline V gene encodes CDR1 MGHRA and CDR2 YSYEKL. The CDR3 loop reads CASSHPDRDIDTQYF. The CDR3 DNA sequence: TGCGCCAGCAGCCATCCGGACAGGGATATCGATACGCAGTATTTT.

The gene calls are TRBV6-1 and TRBJ1-6, with a weak D call TRBD1 (6 bases). The CDR3 has 16 amino acids. Germline CDR1 MNHNS, CDR2 SASEGT. V gave up 3 bases and J gave up 8 bases, with 17 bases separating them. The CDR3 region is CASSEVVAGEDSPLHF. The CDR3 coding sequence is TGTGCCAGCAGTGAGGTCGTGGCAGGGGAGGATTCACCCCTCCACTTT.

This chain connects TRBV7-6 to TRBJ2-7, with TRBD1 matching over 9 bases. Germline-derived CDR1 and CDR2 are SGHVS and FNYEAQ. This CDR3 is built from 13 residues. The trim removed 2 bases at V and 5 bases at J, leaving 1 base unmatched. CDR3 nucleotides: TGTGCCAGCAGCTTAACAGGGGGCAACGAGCAGTACTTC. Its protein product is CASSLTGGNEQYF.

CDR3: CASSPPGLATEQFF. In nucleotides, the CDR3 is TGTGCCAGCAGTCCACCGGGACTAGCGACTGAGCAGTTCTTC. V usage is TRBV27 and J usage is TRBJ2-1; 10 bases agree with TRBD2. The J segment lost 9 bases and the V segment lost 5 bases, leaving 7 bases of the junction unmatched. CDR3 length: 14 residues. Per germline, CDR1 MNHEY and CDR2 SMNVEV (reference sequence).

The V call is TRBV6-1, the J call TRBJ2-7; TRBD1 agrees at 7 bases. CDR1 MNHNS and CDR2 SASEGT come from the germline V gene. Trimming removed 5 bases from V and 2 bases from J; junction bases left unmatched: 9. The length of the CDR3 is 15 residues. The CDR3 reads CASSTGFTGAYEQYF. The CDR3 region has the DNA TGTGCCAGCAGTACAGGGTTTACAGGGGCCTACGAGCAGTACTTC.

In this sample, this clone turned up once. The V gene is TRBV6-1, the J gene TRBJ2-7; weak D call: TRBD1 (5 bases). The ends were cut back, 5 bases at V and 1 base at J, with 9 bases in the middle. Germline CDR1 and CDR2: MNHNS and SASEGT. The CDR3 loop spans 13 amino acids. The CDR3 reads CASSIQGSYEQYF. Here the CDR3 DNA reads TGTGCCAGCAGTATTCAGGGATCCTACGAGCAGTACTTC.

The chain is built from TRBV6-5 and TRBJ1-1, with 7 bases that match TRBD1. From germline, CDR1 is MNHEY and CDR2 SVGAGI. V shed 5 bases, J shed 6 bases, and the junction held 9 bases outside the gene matches. The CDR3 loop spans 14 amino acids. The CDR3: CASSPGTEFPEAFF. CDR3 coding DNA: TGTGCCAGCAGTCCCGGGACAGAATTCCCTGAAGCTTTCTTT.

The V call is TRBV4-1, the J call TRBJ2-3, with 9 nucleotides matching TRBD2. The CDR3 length is 16 residues. Germline CDR1 and CDR2: MGHRA and YSYEKL. V lost 1 base to trimming and J lost 4 bases; unmatched junction nucleotides: 6. This chain's CDR3 is CASSQVSGGIPDTQYF. The CDR3, as DNA: TGCGCCAGCAGCCAAGTTAGCGGGGGCATCCCAGATACGCAGTATTTT.

The chain employs TRBV11-2 and TRBJ2-7; a possible D gene is TRBD1 (6 bases). With 4 bases removed from V and 3 bases from J, the gap between germline ends came to 10 bases. Germline CDR1 SGHAT, CDR2 FQNNGV. The CDR3 has 13 amino acids. The CDR3 sequence is CASSSRDNYEQYF. The CDR3 nucleotides read TGTGCCAGCAGCTCCCGGGACAACTACGAGCAGTACTTC.

The rearrangement links TRBV4-1 to TRBJ1-1; possible D gene TRBD1, 6 bases. CDR1 is MGHRA, CDR2 YSYEKL, per germline. The V gene lost 4 bases and the J gene lost 4 bases, with 13 bases spanning the gap. The CDR3 length is 14 residues. CDR3 in amino acids: CASSLQEGVTEAFF. CDR3 DNA sequence: TGCGCCAGCAGCCTACAGGAGGGGGTCACTGAAGCTTTCTTT.

About this clone: Other DNA variants within this sample encode the same CDR3. J is TRBJ1-1 and V is TRBV2; D possibly corresponds to TRBD1 (6 bases). V lost 6 bases and J lost 0, with 11 bases in between. The length of the CDR3 is 14 residues. CDR1 and CDR2 from the germline V gene are SNHLY and FYNNEI. The CDR3 spells CASRVDSLNTEAFF. In DNA form, the CDR3 reads TGTGCCAGCAGAGTGGACAGCTTGAACACTGAAGCTTTCTTT.

CDR3 protein: CASSSVPANTGELFF. The CDR3 region has the DNA TGTGCCAGCAGCTCCGTTCCCGCGAACACCGGGGAGCTGTTTTTT. The chain uses TRBV5-5 and TRBJ2-2; D gene uncertain. The CDR3 spans 15 residues. The V and J ends lost 3 bases and 0 bases respectively, with 9 bases between them. Germline V CDR1 and CDR2: SGHKS, YYEKEE (reference sequence).

V usage is TRBV27 and J usage is TRBJ2-7; 14 bases fit TRBD2. The germline gives CDR1 MNHEY, CDR2 SMNVEV (reference sequence). The CDR3 spans 16 residues. After removal of 5 bases from V and 0 bases from J, the junction contained 3 bases not matched to a gene. The CDR3 here is CASSLGTSGSSYEQYF. The CDR3 DNA reads as TGTGCCAGCAGTCTGGGGACTAGCGGGAGCTCCTACGAGCAGTACTTC.

The chain has TRBV11-2 and TRBJ2-7; 7 nucleotides align to TRBD2. The CDR3 has 14 residues. The germline gives CDR1 SGHAT, CDR2 FQNNGV. V was clipped by 4 bases and J by 4 bases; unmatched bases: 7. CDR3 nucleotides: TGTGCCAGCAGCTATCATGGGGGGGGATACGAGCAGTACTTC. This sequence encodes CASSYHGGGYEQYF.

In regard to this clone: The same CDR3 arises from other DNA sequences in this sample as well. This rearrangement joins TRBV28 to TRBJ2-7; TRBD1 matches at 8 bases. The V gene end was trimmed by 2 bases and the J gene end by 2 bases; junction bases not matched to a gene: 2. The CDR3 consists of 14 residues. CDR1 is MDHEN and CDR2 is SYDVKM in the germline V gene. CDR3 amino acids: CASSLHRGAYEQYF. In DNA form, the CDR3 reads TGTGCCAGCAGTTTACACAGGGGGGCCTACGAGCAGTACTTC.